This T cell receptor beta chain was captured by sequencing in a study of sequential checkpoint blockade in melanoma. Study information: First-line arms were nivolumab then ipilimumab, or the reverse, randomized 1:1. After both sequences, patients received maintenance nivolumab.

The data were produced by immunoSEQ multiplex PCR, yet TCRdb's version contains in-frame clones alone and is incomplete. The sample carries 25,000 to 30,000 clones, roughly 80% recorded once. Treatment of the sample: randomized to nivolumab then ipilimumab (arm A) or the reverse (arm B). CDR1 and CDR2 from the germline V gene are SEHNR and FQNEAQ (reference sequence). The ends were cut back, 5 bases at V and 4 bases at J, with 14 bases in the middle. The CDR3 is 14 residues long. The chain is built from TRBV7-9 and TRBJ1-2; D possibly corresponds to TRBD1 (6 bases). The receptor was derived from a human donor with melanoma. This material consisted of CD8+ T cells sorted from blood (inferred from file names), taken from a patient given nivolumab and ipilimumab in sequence. CDR3 coding DNA: TGTGCCAGCAGCCCTACAGGGTTGGGCTATGGCTACACCTTC. The encoded protein is CASSPTGLGYGYTF.